The clone carrying this T cell receptor (beta chain) has just one count. Sequencing used cDNA as its template, made by extracting RNA and reverse transcribing it. Assay: immunoSEQ multiplex PCR; the TCRdb copy retains only in-frame clones and omits some. The repertoire holds about 180,000 clones, with 63% as singletons. The data were taken from a study of CD8+ T cells in alopecia areata. CDR3 size: 14 residues. Germline CDR1 and CDR2: GTSNPN and SVGIG (reference sequence). J was trimmed by 6 bases and V by 4 bases; bases with no gene match: 7. This chain links TRBV30 with TRBJ2-1, with 9 bases matching TRBD2. This clonotype originated in a human donor with alopecia areata. The sample was CD4+ T cells sorted from blood, taken at week 0. The CDR3 loop is CAWTGGGVPNEQFF. The CDR3 region has the DNA TGTGCCTGGACGGGCGGGGGGGTACCCAATGAGCAGTTCTTC. The variable domain in full, completed from reference TRBV30 and TRBJ2-1, reads SQTIHQWPATLVQPVGSPLSLECTVEGTSNPNLYWYRQAAGRGLQLLFYSVGIGQISSEVPQNLSASRPQDRQFILSSKKLLLSDSGFYLCAWTGGGVPNEQFFGPGTRLTVL.